One sample yielded the 2 T cell receptor beta chains listed below, sequenced in a study of cytomegalovirus exposure and HLA in healthy donors. The PCR employed 60 Vbeta primers together with 13 Jbeta primers. Sequenced by immunoSEQ multiplex PCR; TCRdb stores in-frame clones only, minus some. This sample yields 90,000 to 100,000 clones, of which roughly three quarters are seen a single time; approximately 8% belongs to the top ten. Specimen: PBMCs. The receptor set was obtained from a female donor in good health and CMV-seronegative.

Note on this clone: This specimen includes other DNA sequences encoding the same CDR3. V is TRBV19 and J is TRBJ1-5; no clear D. Looked up from germline, CDR1 is LNHDA and CDR2 is SQIVND (reference sequence). V lost 5 bases and J lost 1, with 18 bases in between. CDR3 length: 17 amino acids. CDR3 nucleotide sequence: TGTGCCAGTAGTTTACGGGGAGAGGGAAGGAGCAATCAGCCCCAGCATTTT. As protein: CASSLRGEGRSNQPQHF.

The V gene is TRBV10-3, the J gene TRBJ2-1; 9 nucleotides agree with TRBD2. From germline, CDR1 is ENHRY and CDR2 SYGVKD. The CDR3 sequence is 14 residues long. The V segment lost 8 bases and the J segment 2 bases; nucleotides outside the gene matches: 4. CDR3 nucleotides: TGTGCCATCGCGGGGGGGTCTCCCTACAATGAGCAGTTCTTC. It is translated as CAIAGGSPYNEQFF.